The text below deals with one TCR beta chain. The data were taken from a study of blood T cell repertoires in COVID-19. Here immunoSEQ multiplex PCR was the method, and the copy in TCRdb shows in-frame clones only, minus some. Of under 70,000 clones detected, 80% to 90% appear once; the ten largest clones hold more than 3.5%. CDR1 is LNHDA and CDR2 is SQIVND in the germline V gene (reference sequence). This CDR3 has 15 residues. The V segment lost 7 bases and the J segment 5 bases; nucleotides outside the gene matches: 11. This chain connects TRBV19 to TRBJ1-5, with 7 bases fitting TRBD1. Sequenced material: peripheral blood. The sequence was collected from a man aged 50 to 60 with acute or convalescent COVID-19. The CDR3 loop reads CASTPDRVRHQPQHF. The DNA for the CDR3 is TGTGCCAGTACCCCCGACAGGGTACGACATCAGCCCCAGCATTTT. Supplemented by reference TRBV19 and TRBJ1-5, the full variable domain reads DGGITQSPKYLFRKEGQNVTLSCEQNLNHDAMYWYRQDPGQGLRLIYYSQIVNDFQKGDIAEGYSVSREKKESFPLTVTSAQKNPTAFYLCASTPDRVRHQPQHFGDGTRLSIL.